These 21 T cell receptor beta chains came from one sample sequenced in a study of T cell repertoires in cytomegalovirus infection. TCRdb reprocessed the reads via MiXCR and lists one record per CDR3 protein. The data contain 450,000 to 600,000 distinct CDR3 sequences, roughly 10% of them singletons. The specimen sequenced was PBMCs. The receptors originated from a human donor in good health (CMV status not recorded). Some clones in this sample may be carry-over from other donors' samples.

This CDR3 is CATSDPTSGGPYNEQFF. The CDR3 bases are TGTGCCACCAGTGATCCAACCTCAGGGGGCCCTTACAATGAGCAGTTCTTC. The chain recombines TRBV24-1 with TRBJ2-1; 8 bases fit TRBD1. In germline, CDR1 is KGHDR, CDR2 SFDVKD. V shed 3 bases and J 4 bases; nucleotides not matched to a gene: 10. The CDR3 is 17 residues long.

This clonotype was found many times. The chain has TRBV20-1 and TRBJ1-2, with D perhaps TRBD1 (5 bases). The germline V gene encodes CDR1 DFQATT and CDR2 SNEGSKA (reference sequence). V was clipped by 3 bases and J by 4 bases, with 12 bases between them. This CDR3 contains 13 residues. The CDR3 sequence is CSASKGLAYGYTF. The CDR3 DNA reads TGCAGTGCTAGTAAGGGGCTCGCCTATGGCTACACCTTC.

The chain carries TRBV30 and TRBJ2-1; TRBD2 might be the D (6 bases). There are 12 residues in the CDR3. Germline CDR1 GTSNPN, CDR2 SVGIG (reference sequence). V lost 2 bases to trimming and J lost 9 bases, with 11 bases between them. CDR3 bases: TGTGCCTGGAGTCGGGGAGGATCTGAGCAGTTCTTC. Translation gives CAWSRGGSEQFF.

This clonotype appeared many times. V is TRBV6-1 and J is TRBJ2-5; either TRBD1 or TRBD2 may fit D (6 bases each). The CDR3 has 13 amino acids. The germline V gene encodes CDR1 MNHNS and CDR2 SASEGT. Trimming pared 6 bases from V and 5 bases from J, leaving 13 bases between. The CDR3, as DNA: TGTGCCAGCAGACTAGCCCAGGGGGAGACCCAGTACTTC. Translation: CASRLAQGETQYF.

In its sample, this clonotype was seen many times. Written as DNA, the CDR3 is TGTGCCAGCAGTCCCTCCAGGGGGGCCCCCGGTCCCGGGGAGCTGTTTTTT. This translates into CASSPSRGAPGPGELFF. This chain uses TRBV12-3 or TRBV12-4 with TRBJ2-2; tentatively, D is TRBD1 (7 bases). V was trimmed by 5 bases and J by 6 bases, leaving 22 bases between them. The CDR3 is made up of 17 amino acids.

The V gene is TRBV20-1, the J gene TRBJ1-2; D gene unclear. The CDR3 totals 12 residues. Trimming cost V 0 bases and J 2 bases, with 4 bases left between them. CDR1 DFQATT and CDR2 SNEGSKA come from the germline V gene (reference sequence). The CDR3 DNA reads as TGCAGTGCTAGAGATCCGAACTATGGCTACACCTTC. This sequence encodes CSARDPNYGYTF.

This clonotype has a count of ten or more. The chain recombines TRBV28 with TRBJ1-3; D not resolved. The germline V and J ends were trimmed by 7 bases and 1 base, with 23 bases remaining between them. Germline V gives CDR1 MDHEN, CDR2 SYDVKM. This CDR3 comprises 18 residues. CDR3 sequence (DNA): TGTGCCAGCACCCCGAAGGAACAGCCCGTTATGTCTGGAAACACCATATATTTT. This codes for CASTPKEQPVMSGNTIYF.

This clonotype was observed at least ten times. This chain connects TRBV7-9 to TRBJ1-2; possibly TRBD1 for D (5 bases). Trimming took off 5 bases at V and 2 bases at J, with 12 bases between the two ends. The CDR3 runs 14 residues. Germline loops: CDR1 SEHNR, CDR2 FQNEAQ (reference sequence). DNA for the CDR3: TGTGCCAGCAGCCGGTGGGACCTCAACTATGGCTACACCTTC. Residues: CASSRWDLNYGYTF.

V usage is TRBV2 and J usage is TRBJ2-5; a possible D gene is TRBD1 (6 bases). The CDR3 sequence is 12 residues long. With 6 bases removed from V and 4 bases from J, the gap between germline ends came to 9 bases. From germline, CDR1 is SNHLY and CDR2 FYNNEI. CDR3 sequence: CASRGQLETQYF. CDR3 DNA: TGTGCCAGCAGAGGACAGTTAGAGACCCAGTACTTC.

The sample holds many counts of this clonotype. The chain couples TRBV5-1 to TRBJ1-2; the match to TRBD1 covers 9 bases. The CDR3 has 15 amino acids. CDR1 SGHRS and CDR2 YFSETQ come from the germline V gene. The V gene end was trimmed by 2 bases and the J gene end by 4 bases; junction bases not matched to a gene: 6. CDR3 protein: CASSFGQGITYGYTF. The CDR3 bases are TGCGCCAGCAGCTTCGGACAGGGGATCACCTATGGCTACACCTTC. Looking up the rest from reference TRBV5-1 and TRBJ1-2 gives the full variable domain: KAGVTQTPRYLIKTRGQQVTLSCSPISGHRSVSWYQQTPGQGLQFLFEYFSETQRNKGNFPGRFSGRQFSNSRSEMNVSTLELGDSALYLCASSFGQGITYGYTFGSGTRLTVV.

This clonotype was counted ten times or more. The chain links TRBV6-1 to TRBJ1-1; maybe TRBD1 (5 bases). The CDR3 contains 15 residues. Per the germline V gene, CDR1 is MNHNS and CDR2 is SASEGT. The V end lost 1 base, the J end lost 1 base, and 10 bases lay between the germline ends. In DNA, the CDR3 is TGTGCCAGCAGTGAAGGAGGGGCTCGGAACACTGAAGCTTTCTTT. Translation gives CASSEGGARNTEAFF.

V and J are TRBV5-4 and TRBJ2-1, with 7 bases fitting TRBD1. The CDR3 sequence is 11 residues long. Germline V gene lookup returns CDR1 SGHNT and CDR2 YYREEE (reference sequence). V lost 9 bases, J lost 10 bases, and 7 bases stayed unmatched. The CDR3 loop reads CATGQAREQFF. CDR3 nucleotide sequence: TGTGCCACCGGACAGGCTCGCGAGCAGTTCTTC. Full variable domain (missing parts from reference TRBV5-4 and TRBJ2-1): ETGVTQSPTHLIKTRGQQVTLRCSSQSGHNTVSWYQQALGQGPQFIFQYYREEENGRGNFPPRFSGLQFPNYSSELNVNALELDDSALYLCATGQAREQFFGPGTRLTVL.

This clonotype was counted between two and nine times. This chain connects TRBV2 to TRBJ2-1, with 11 bases fitting TRBD2. Trimming at V came to 6 bases and at J to 8 bases, leaving 15 bases not matched to a gene. There are 17 residues in the CDR3. Germline values: CDR1 SNHLY, CDR2 FYNNEI. The CDR3 sequence is CASRRLGVAGGPHEQFF. The CDR3 DNA sequence: TGTGCCAGCAGGAGATTAGGAGTAGCGGGGGGGCCCCATGAGCAGTTCTTC.

Notes on this clonotype: This may be a read error, as it is one base from a much larger clone. The chain has TRBV5-5 and TRBJ1-1; no definite D call. CDR3 length equals 12 residues. Trimming took 7 bases from V and 1 from J, leaving 8 bases between them. The germline V gene encodes CDR1 SGHKS and CDR2 YYEKEE (reference sequence). The chain's CDR3 is CASGIGNTEAFF. CDR3 coding DNA: TGTGCCAGCGGCATAGGGAACACTGAAGCTTTCTTT.

In this sample, this clonotype turned up many times. The J gene is TRBJ2-3, the V gene TRBV7-2; 9 nucleotides agree with TRBD2. CDR3 length: 15 residues. V lost 1 base and J lost 4; bases outside the gene matches: 3. The germline CDR1 and CDR2 sequences are SGHTA and FQGNSA. This chain's CDR3 is CASSLGSGRPDTQYF. CDR3 nucleotides: TGTGCCAGCAGCTTAGGGAGCGGGAGGCCAGATACGCAGTATTTT.

This clonotype occurred many times. V usage is TRBV7-9 and J usage is TRBJ1-1; D possibly corresponds to TRBD1 (5 bases). V was shortened by 2 bases and J by 1 base, with 14 bases between the two germline ends. This CDR3 spans 16 amino acids. Germline V CDR1 and CDR2: SEHNR, FQNEAQ (reference sequence). CDR3 in amino acids: CASSLISGAPNTEAFF. CDR3 coding DNA: TGTGCCAGCAGCTTAATTTCTGGGGCTCCGAACACTGAAGCTTTCTTT.

CDR3 sequence: CASSLSGQTEAFF. The DNA of the CDR3 is TGTGCCAGCAGTCTTAGTGGGCAAACTGAAGCTTTCTTT. V and J are TRBV13 and TRBJ1-1; the D is unclear. V was trimmed by 6 bases and J by 5 bases, leaving 13 bases between them. The CDR3 is 13 residues long. Germline V gives CDR1 PRHDT, CDR2 FYEKMQ (reference sequence).

Ten or more counts support this clonotype. The chain couples TRBV9 to TRBJ2-1, with 9 positions matching TRBD1. Germline CDR1 SGDLS, CDR2 YYNGEE. This CDR3 is 15 amino acids long. Trimming at V came to 3 bases and at J to 2 bases, leaving 3 bases not matched to a gene. The DNA for the CDR3 is TGTGCCAGCAGCGAGGGGACAGGGACCTACAATGAGCAGTTCTTC. The encoded protein is CASSEGTGTYNEQFF.

This clonotype showed up just once. The rearrangement uses TRBV5-6 and TRBJ1-2; 8 bases line up with TRBD1. This CDR3 is built from 14 residues. J lost 9 bases, V lost 0 bases, and 7 bases had no gene match. Looked up from germline, CDR1 is SGHDT and CDR2 is YYEEEE. This CDR3 is CASSLARQGPSYTF. CDR3 DNA: TGTGCCAGCAGCTTGGCCAGACAGGGGCCGAGCTACACCTTC.

The gene calls are TRBV6-2 or TRBV6-3 and TRBJ2-7, with 11 nucleotides matching TRBD2. CDR1 is MNHEY and CDR2 is SVGEGT in the germline V gene. This CDR3 contains 15 residues. The trim removed 2 bases at V and 5 bases at J, leaving 5 bases unmatched. CDR3: CASSYPASGGNEQYF. The CDR3 coding sequence is TGTGCCAGCAGTTACCCAGCTAGCGGGGGGAACGAGCAGTACTTC.

This clonotype was counted many times. The chain combines TRBV11-2 with TRBJ1-1, with D hard to call. This CDR3 region has 12 residues. V lost 5 bases, J lost 1 base, and 5 bases lay in between. Germline V gene lookup returns CDR1 SGHAT and CDR2 FQNNGV. In DNA, the CDR3 is TGTGCCAGCAGCCATCCGAACACTGAAGCTTTCTTT. This sequence encodes CASSHPNTEAFF.